The clone carrying this TCR beta chain was seen a few times. Its cognate antigen is unknown. The sample is drawn from a study of T cell repertoires in cytomegalovirus infection. Across the study: Public signatures in TCR beta pointed to CMV infection and matching HLA type.

TCRdb analysed the reads with MiXCR anew, one entry per CDR3 protein. The data contain more than 350,000 distinct CDR3 sequences, about 33% of them singletons. The V gene lost 0 bases and the J gene lost 7 bases, with 7 bases spanning the gap. The CDR3 is made up of 12 amino acids. The germline CDR1 and CDR2 sequences are MNHEY and SVGEGT. Study outcomes and limitations: In two of eight donors, the top clonotype was HLA-C-restricted CMV-specific.

The material sequenced was PBMCs. This receptor was taken from a human donor in good health (CMV status not recorded). Some clones in this sample may be carry-over from other donors' samples. The V call is TRBV6-2 or TRBV6-3, the J call TRBJ2-7; a possible D gene is TRBD2 (5 bases). The CDR3 loop is CASSYSRDEQYF. The CDR3 DNA reads TGTGCCAGCAGTTACTCTCGGGATGAGCAGTACTTC.